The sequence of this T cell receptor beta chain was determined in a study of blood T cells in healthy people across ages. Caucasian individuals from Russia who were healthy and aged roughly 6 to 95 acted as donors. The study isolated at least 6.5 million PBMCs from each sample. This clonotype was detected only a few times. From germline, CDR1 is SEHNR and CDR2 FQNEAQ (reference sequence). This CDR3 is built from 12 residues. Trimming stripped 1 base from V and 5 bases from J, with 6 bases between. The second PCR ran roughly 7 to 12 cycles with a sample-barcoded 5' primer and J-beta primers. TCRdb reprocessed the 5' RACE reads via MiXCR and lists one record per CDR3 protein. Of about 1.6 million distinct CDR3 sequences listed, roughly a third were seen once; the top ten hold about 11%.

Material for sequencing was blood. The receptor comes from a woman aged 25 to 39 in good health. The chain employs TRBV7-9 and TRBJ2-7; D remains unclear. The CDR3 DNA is TGTGCCAGCAGCTTAGACAGTCACGAGCAGTACTTC. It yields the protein CASSLDSHEQYF.